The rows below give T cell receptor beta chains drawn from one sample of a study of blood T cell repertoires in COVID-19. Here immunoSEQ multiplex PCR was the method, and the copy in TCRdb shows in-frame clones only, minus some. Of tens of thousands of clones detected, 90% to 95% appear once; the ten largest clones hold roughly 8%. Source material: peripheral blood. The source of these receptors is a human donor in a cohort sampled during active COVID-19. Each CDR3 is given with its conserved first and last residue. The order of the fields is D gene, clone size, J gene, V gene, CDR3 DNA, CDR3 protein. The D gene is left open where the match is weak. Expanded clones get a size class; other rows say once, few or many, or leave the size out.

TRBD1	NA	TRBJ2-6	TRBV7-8	TGTGCCAGCAGCTTCGGGACAGGGCATTCTGGGGCCAACGTCCTGACTTTC	CASSFGTGHSGANVLTF
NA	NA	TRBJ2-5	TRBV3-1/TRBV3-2	TGTGCCAGCAGCCAAGGGGGACACCTCCAAGAGACCCAGTACTTC	CASSQGGHLQETQYF
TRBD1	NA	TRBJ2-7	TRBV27	TGTGCCAGCAGTCGCCGGACAGGGGAGGGCTACGAGCAGTACTTC	CASSRRTGEGYEQYF
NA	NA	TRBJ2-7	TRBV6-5	TGTGCCAGCACCGGGACAACCTACGAGCAGTACTTC	CASTGTTYEQYF
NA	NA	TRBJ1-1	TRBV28	TGTGCCAGCAGTTCCCCCTGGGACACAAACACTGAAGCTTTCTTT	CASSSPWDTNTEAFF
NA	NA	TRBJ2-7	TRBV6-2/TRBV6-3	TGTGCCAGCAGTTACGGTGGCGGGCGACCTTCCTACGAGCAGTACTTC	CASSYGGGRPSYEQYF
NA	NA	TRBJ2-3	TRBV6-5	TGTGCCAGCATCTCCACAAATACGCAGTATTTT	CASISTNTQYF
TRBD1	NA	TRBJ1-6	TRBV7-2	TGTGCCAGCAGCTTAGACATTACGGACAGGGGACATTCACCCCTCCACTTT	CASSLDITDRGHSPLHF
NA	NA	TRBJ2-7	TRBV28	TGTGCCAGCAGTACTGTACGGGACTCCTACGAGCAGTACTTC	CASSTVRDSYEQYF
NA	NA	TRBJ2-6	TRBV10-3	TGTGCCATCAGTGAGCCAGGGGAGTCTGGGGCCAACGTCCTGACTTTC	CAISEPGESGANVLTF
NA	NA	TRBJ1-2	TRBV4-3	TGCGCCAGCAGCCAAGACGGGGAGGGTCCCAACTATGGCTACACCTTC	CASSQDGEGPNYGYTF
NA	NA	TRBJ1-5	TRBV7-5	TGTGTCAGAAGCTTACTTAAGGACAGTTCCCAGCATTTT	CVRSLLKDSSQHF
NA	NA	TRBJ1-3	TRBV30	TGTGCCTGGAAGGAGGGCAACACCATATATTTT	CAWKEGNTIYF
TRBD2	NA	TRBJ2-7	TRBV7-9	TGTGCCAGCAGCTTAGTGGCGGGGGGGACCCACGAGCAGTACTTC	CASSLVAGGTHEQYF
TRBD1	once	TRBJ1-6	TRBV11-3	TGTGCCAGCAGCTTAGATCAAGACAGGGGGCAATGGTCCTATAATTCACCCCTCCACTTT	CASSLDQDRGQWSYNSPLHF
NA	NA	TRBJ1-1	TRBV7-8	TGTGCCAGCAGCGCCGGTGTGGGGGCCACTGAAGCTTTCTTT	CASSAGVGATEAFF
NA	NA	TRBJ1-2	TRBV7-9	TGTGCCAGCAGCTTACAGGGGCGCAGATCCTATGGCTACACCTTC	CASSLQGRRSYGYTF
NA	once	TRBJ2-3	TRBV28	TGTGCCAGCAGTATATACAGGGACACAGATACGCAGTATTTT	CASSIYRDTDTQYF
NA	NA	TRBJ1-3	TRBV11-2	TGTGCCAGCAGCTTAGGGGGGGAGCGGACCATATATTTT	CASSLGGERTIYF
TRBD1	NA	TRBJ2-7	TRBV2	TGTGCCAGCAATCCAATGGGGGACAGTTCTAGGCAGTACTTC	CASNPMGDSSRQYF
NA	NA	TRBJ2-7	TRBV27	TGTGCCAGCTGTCCCCTGTCGGGGTCACCCTACGAGCAGTACTTC	CASCPLSGSPYEQYF
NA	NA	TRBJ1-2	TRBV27	TGTGCCAGCAGTTTCCAGACAGGACTCGACTATGGCTACACCTTC	CASSFQTGLDYGYTF
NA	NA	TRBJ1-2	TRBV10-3	TGTGCCATCAGTGAGTCAAAGGGGCGTGGCTACACCTTC	CAISESKGRGYTF
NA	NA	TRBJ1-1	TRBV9	TGTGCCAGCAGCGGCACCAGCGGTGAAGCTTTCTTT	CASSGTSGEAFF
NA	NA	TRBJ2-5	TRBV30	TGTGCCTGGAGTGTATGGCGGCGAGAGACCCAGTACTTC	CAWSVWRRETQYF
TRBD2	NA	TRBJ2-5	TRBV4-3	TGCGCCAGCAGCCCTGGACTAGCGGGGCCGCAAGAGACCCAGTACTTC	CASSPGLAGPQETQYF
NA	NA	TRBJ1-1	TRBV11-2	TGTGCCAGCAGCTTAGAAGGCCGACCCGGGACTGAAGCTTTCTTT	CASSLEGRPGTEAFF
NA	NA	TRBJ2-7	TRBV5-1	TGCGCCAGCAGCCTGTCACCCGACGCGGCCTACGAGCAGTACTTC	CASSLSPDAAYEQYF
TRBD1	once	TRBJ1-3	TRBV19	TGTGCCCTCTATAGGAGGGGGCGAGTAGGAAACACCATATATTTT	CALYRRGRVGNTIYF
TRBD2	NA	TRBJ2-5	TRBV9	TGTGCCAGCAGCGTAGGTCTAGCGGGGCCCGAGACCCAGTACTTC	CASSVGLAGPETQYF
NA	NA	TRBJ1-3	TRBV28	TGTGCCAGCAGTTTAGGAGGGTCGTCTGGAAACACCATATATTTT	CASSLGGSSGNTIYF
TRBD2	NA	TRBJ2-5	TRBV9	TGTGCCAGCAGCGTAAGGGCGACTAGCGAGGGGACCCAGTACTTC	CASSVRATSEGTQYF
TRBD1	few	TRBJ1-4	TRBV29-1	TGCAGCGCCTACCTTCCGGGACAGAATAATGAAAAACTGTTTTTT	CSAYLPGQNNEKLFF
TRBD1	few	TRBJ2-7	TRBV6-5	TGTGCCAGCAGTTCGGGACAGGGGGACGGGATAAACGAGCAGTACTTC	CASSSGQGDGINEQYF
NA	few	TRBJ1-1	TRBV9	TGTGCCAGCAGCGTAGGGAGCTCCACAGAAGCTTTCTTT	CASSVGSSTEAFF
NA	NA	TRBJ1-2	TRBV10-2	TGCGCCAGCAGTGGACAGATTAACTATGGCTACACCTTC	CASSGQINYGYTF
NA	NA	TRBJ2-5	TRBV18	TGTGCCAGCTCACCCGGGGGGCATGAGACCCAGTACTTC	CASSPGGHETQYF